This TCR beta chain was captured in a study of CD8 T cells in ankylosing spondylitis. A single count supports this clonotype. Its target is unknown. The germline V gene has CDR1 SGHVS and CDR2 FNYEAQ. The CDR3 spans 15 residues. V shed 1 base and J 3 bases; nucleotides not matched to a gene: 5. Quantitative 5'-RACE with molecular barcodes was used to make the TCR beta libraries. TCRdb re-analysed the 5' RACE reads in MiXCR, keeping a single row per CDR3 protein. This sample carries more than 200,000 distinct CDR3 sequences, roughly 25% of them seen once, and the ten largest clones take 0.61%. Whole-study results and caveats: Matched synovial fluid from ankylosing spondylitis patients was reported to be enriched for disease-linked clones. It appeared that ankylosing spondylitis blood was characterized by a TCR beta motif of several highly homologous variants.

Source material: blood, either unsorted or a sorted T cell fraction (not recorded which). The receptor comes from a male donor with ankylosing spondylitis or in good health (not recorded which). V usage is TRBV7-6 and J usage is TRBJ2-7, with TRBD1 identical over 8 bases. The CDR3 is CASSLGQGWFYEQYF. Here the CDR3 DNA reads TGTGCCAGCAGCTTAGGACAGGGGTGGTTCTACGAGCAGTACTTC.